The 14 T cell receptor beta chains reported below all come from one sample, sequenced in a study of blood T cells in healthy people across ages. Primed by a sample-barcoded 5' primer and a J-beta primer mix, a second PCR proceeded for about 7 to 12 cycles. MiXCR was run by TCRdb on the 5' RACE reads, yielding one entry per CDR3 protein. The profile shows hundreds of thousands of distinct CDR3 sequences, around 28% of them singletons. Sequencing was carried out using blood. These receptor sequences come from a woman older than 75 in good health.

This clonotype was seen repeatedly, ten times or more. The chain is built from TRBV3-1 and TRBJ1-6; maybe TRBD1 (5 bases). V lost 6 bases to trimming and J lost 7 bases, with 10 bases between them. Germline CDR1 LGHDT, CDR2 YNNKEL (reference sequence). The length of the CDR3 is 13 residues. The CDR3 loop reads CASRGLENSPLHF. CDR3 DNA sequence: TGTGCCAGCAGGGGGCTTGAAAATTCACCCCTCCACTTT.

This clonotype came up many times. The chain uses TRBV5-1 and TRBJ2-7, with D possibly matching TRBD2 (7 bases). V was cut by 0 bases and J by 4 bases, with 20 bases left in between. From germline, CDR1 is SGHRS and CDR2 YFSETQ. The CDR3 totals 17 residues. CDR3 loop: CASSLARWGGQSYEQYF. The CDR3 nucleotides are TGCGCCAGCAGCTTGGCGAGGTGGGGGGGCCAGTCGTACGAGCAGTACTTC.

This chain uses TRBV6-2 or TRBV6-3 with TRBJ2-5; 11 bases match TRBD2. Germline CDR1 is MNHEY and CDR2 is SVGEGT. Trimming cost V 6 bases and J 5 bases; bases outside gene matches: 8. This CDR3 comprises 15 residues. The CDR3 is CASSPRTSGYETQYF. CDR3 sequence (DNA): TGTGCCAGCAGCCCCCGGACTAGCGGGTATGAGACCCAGTACTTC.

This clonotype has just a few counts. The rearrangement joins TRBV7-9 to TRBJ2-3; no clear D gene. Between the trimmed V and J ends, which lost 5 bases and 7 bases, there was a span of 13 bases. From germline, CDR1 is SEHNR and CDR2 FQNEAQ (reference sequence). The CDR3 totals 13 residues. The CDR3 bases are TGTGCCAGCAGCCCCCCTCTGGACCATACGCAGTATTTT. Translation gives CASSPPLDHTQYF.

This clonotype was recorded once. This chain's CDR3 is CASLRDSPPYEQYF. In nucleotides, the CDR3 is TGTGCCAGCCTGAGGGACAGTCCGCCCTACGAGCAGTACTTC. This sequence joins TRBV6-1 and TRBJ2-7; 7 bases match TRBD1. The J segment lost 2 bases and the V segment lost 8 bases, leaving 9 bases of the junction unmatched. Germline CDR1 is MNHNS and CDR2 is SASEGT. The CDR3 is 14 residues long.

This clonotype appeared a few times. Written as DNA, the CDR3 is TGTGCCAGCAGCCCGACAGGGGGCGAGGGCCAAGAGACCCAGTACTTC. Translating gives CASSPTGGEGQETQYF. The chain employs TRBV5-4 and TRBJ2-5; 10 bases line up with TRBD1. CDR3 length: 16 amino acids. The V gene end was trimmed by 4 bases and the J gene end by 1 base; junction bases not matched to a gene: 7. The germline V gene encodes CDR1 SGHNT and CDR2 YYREEE (reference sequence).

About this clonotype itself: This sequence may be a read error, since a much larger clone differs from it by one base. The rearrangement joins TRBV4-3 to TRBJ2-1; tentative D call: TRBD2 (5 bases). Trimming stripped 0 bases from V and 0 bases from J, with 12 bases between. The germline CDR1 and CDR2 sequences are LGHNA and YSLEER. This CDR3 spans 17 amino acids. CDR3 nucleotide sequence: TGCGCCAGCAGCCAAGATTCGGGGTGGGGCTCCTACAATGAGCAGTTCTTC. This sequence encodes CASSQDSGWGSYNEQFF.

As to this clonotype: Its ends do not fully match the called genes, so a read error is possible. The rearrangement links TRBV5-1 to TRBJ2-7; perhaps TRBD2 as D (5 bases). The CDR3 loop spans 15 amino acids. Germline V lookup: CDR1 SGHRS, CDR2 YFSETQ. In DNA, the CDR3 is TGCGCCAACAGCTCGGGAACTTCGAGCTCCTACGAGCAGTACTTC. Translation: CANSSGTSSSYEQYF.

Notes on this clonotype: A much more abundant neighbour one base away suggests this may be a read error. The chain combines TRBV5-1 with TRBJ2-1, with a weak D call TRBD2 (7 bases). The DNA end favors TRBJ2-7, so the J call may be wrong. CDR3 size: 17 residues. Germline CDR1 reads SGHRS; CDR2 reads YFSETQ. The CDR3 region is CASSLAPGGGGYNEQYF. The CDR3 coding sequence is TGCGCCAGCAGCCTAGCTCCGGGGGGCGGGGGCTACAATGAGCAGTACTTC.

Comment on this clonotype: This may be a read error, as it is one base from a much larger clone. This chain joins TRBV7-8 and TRBJ2-4; D is perhaps TRBD1 (5 bases). This CDR3 region has 18 residues. The germline V gene has CDR1 SGHVS and CDR2 FQNEAQ. Trimming left V 0 bases short and J 0 bases short, with 15 bases between. This chain's CDR3 is CASSLARQPGLAKNIQYF. The CDR3 DNA reads as TGTGCCAGCAGCTTAGCGCGACAGCCTGGCTTAGCCAAAAACATTCAGTACTTC.

Notes on this clonotype: A single base separates this from a much larger clone, so it may be a read error. The V and J genes are TRBV24-1 and TRBJ2-5; D may be TRBD1 (5 bases). Germline V lookup: CDR1 KGHDR, CDR2 SFDVKD. The CDR3 loop spans 14 amino acids. CDR3 amino acids: CATRDFRQQETQYF. The CDR3 DNA reads as TGTGCCACCAGGGATTTTAGACAGCAAGAGACCCAGTACTTC.

The rearrangement uses TRBV7-2 and TRBJ2-5; 9 nucleotides line up with TRBD2. Germline values: CDR1 SGHTA, CDR2 FQGNSA. V lost 0 bases to trimming and J lost 5 bases; unmatched junction nucleotides: 7. This CDR3 comprises 16 residues. CDR3 in DNA: TGTGCCAGCAGCTTAGCGATGGCGGGGGGGTGGGAGACCCAGTACTTC. Translating it yields CASSLAMAGGWETQYF.

The chain joins TRBV6-5 to TRBJ1-3; D is possibly TRBD1 (5 bases). V lost 6 bases to trimming and J lost 0 bases, with 9 bases between them. Germline loops: CDR1 MNHEY, CDR2 SVGAGI. The CDR3 contains 14 residues. The CDR3 here is CASRFDSSGNTIYF. The DNA of the CDR3 is TGTGCCAGCAGATTTGACAGCTCTGGAAACACCATATATTTT.

Notes on this clonotype: A much larger clone differs by one base, so this may be a read error. V and J are TRBV11-3 and TRBJ2-1; 11 bases agree with TRBD2. J gave up 13 bases and V 0 bases, and 2 bases lay outside the gene matches. CDR1 and CDR2 from the germline V gene are SGHNT and YENEEA. The CDR3 sequence is 13 residues long. The CDR3 region is CASSLEGLADQFF. DNA for the CDR3: TGTGCCAGCAGCTTAGAGGGACTAGCGGACCAGTTCTTC.